The rows below give T cell receptor beta chains drawn from one sample of a study of regulatory T cells in long-lasting Graves disease. A single record per CDR3 protein comes from TCRdb applying MiXCR to the multiplex PCR reads. The sample records roughly 610,000 distinct CDR3 sequences, about 16% being singletons. These data were also reused for a study on T cells in Graves' hyperthyroidism and ophthalmopathy.

Sequencing was performed on peripheral blood mononuclear cells (PBMCs), taken at new diagnosis, from a patient treated with antithyroid drugs. All receptors derive from a man younger than 35 with Graves disease. The CDR3 runs from the conserved cysteine through the conserved F or W. Fields, in order: J gene, D gene, clone size, V gene, CDR3 DNA, CDR3 protein. A D gene is named only where the DNA matches it firmly. Clone size is not always given. Where it is, it says once, few, many or a class for expanded clones.

J gene: TRBJ1-1; D gene: -; clone size: -; V gene: TRBV24-1; CDR3 DNA: TGTGCCACCAGTGATTTAATAGGTCAGGGCGGCGCTTTCTTT; CDR3 protein: CATSDLIGQGGAFF
J gene: TRBJ2-1; D gene: -; clone size: -; V gene: TRBV6-5; CDR3 DNA: TGTGCCAGCAGTTACAATGGTGGTACGGATGAGCAGTTCTTC; CDR3 protein: CASSYNGGTDEQFF
J gene: TRBJ2-1; D gene: TRBD1; clone size: many; V gene: TRBV20-1; CDR3 DNA: TGCAGTGCTAGAGAACCCGGGACAGTAGTACACAATGAGCAGTTCTTC; CDR3 protein: CSAREPGTVVHNEQFF
J gene: TRBJ2-3; D gene: TRBD2; clone size: few; V gene: TRBV9; CDR3 DNA: TGTGCCAGCAGCGTAGGTCTAGCGGGAGGTTCGGATACGCAGTATTTT; CDR3 protein: CASSVGLAGGSDTQYF
J gene: TRBJ1-1; D gene: -; clone size: many; V gene: TRBV12-3/TRBV12-4; CDR3 DNA: TGTGCCAGCAGTTTAAGCCTTTTCACTGAAGCTTTCTTT; CDR3 protein: CASSLSLFTEAFF
J gene: TRBJ1-1; D gene: -; clone size: many; V gene: TRBV5-1; CDR3 DNA: TGCGCCAGCAGCGGAGACAGCATGAACACTGAAGCTTTCTTT; CDR3 protein: CASSGDSMNTEAFF
J gene: TRBJ2-7; D gene: -; clone size: -; V gene: TRBV6-1; CDR3 DNA: TGTGCCAGCAGCCCCCATTTGGACAGTCTTGCCTACGAGCAGTACTTC; CDR3 protein: CASSPHLDSLAYEQYF
J gene: TRBJ1-1; D gene: -; clone size: many; V gene: TRBV27; CDR3 DNA: TGTGCCAGCGGTCAGACAGGTGGTTCGACTGAAGCTTTCTTT; CDR3 protein: CASGQTGGSTEAFF
J gene: TRBJ1-2; D gene: -; clone size: -; V gene: TRBV6-1; CDR3 DNA: TGTGCCAGCACTACGGGACCCGTGGGGTCCGGGGGGGGCTACACCTTC; CDR3 protein: CASTTGPVGSGGGYTF
J gene: TRBJ1-4; D gene: -; clone size: -; V gene: TRBV6-2/TRBV6-3; CDR3 DNA: TGTGCCAGCATCCCGGGGGGCCCTAATGAAAAACTGTTTTTT; CDR3 protein: CASIPGGPNEKLFF
J gene: TRBJ2-5; D gene: TRBD2; clone size: -; V gene: TRBV5-4; CDR3 DNA: TGTGCCAGCAGCCTAGCGGGAGGGACCCAAGAGACCCAGTACTTC; CDR3 protein: CASSLAGGTQETQYF
J gene: TRBJ2-5; D gene: -; clone size: few; V gene: TRBV25-1; CDR3 DNA: TGTGCCAGCAGCGGTGGGGTGGGGACCCAGTACTTC; CDR3 protein: CASSGGVGTQYF